The present T cell receptor (beta chain) was sequenced within a study of T cell responses to AZD1222 COVID-19 vaccine. Study-level background: Second-dose groups at about 4 or about 12 weeks were pooled.

The CDR3 contains 12 residues. Germline CDR1 SGHVS, CDR2 FQNEAQ. Trimming shortened V by 4 bases and J by 6 bases, and 8 bases separated the two germline ends. The count of this clone is one. The antigen remains undetermined. Produced via immunoSEQ multiplex PCR; TCRdb's table is partial and in-frame only. The data hold 100,000 to 150,000 clones, with around 90% observed a single time. Study-wide findings and caveats: Spike was spanned by vaccine-associated CD4 TCRs, which were dominant at 160-218 and 743-854.

This clonotype was sampled from an adult in good health. The source was peripheral blood, collected on day 0 of AZD1222 vaccination. The genes are TRBV7-8 and TRBJ2-3; D is undetermined. CDR3 DNA: TGTGCCAGCAGCTACCCTTCCGATACGCAGTATTTT. This codes for CASSYPSDTQYF. Combining the CDR3 with reference TRBV7-8 and TRBJ2-3 gives the whole variable domain GAGVSQSPRYKVAKRGQDVALRCDPISGHVSLFWYQQALGQGPEFLTYFQNEAQLDKSGLPSDRFFAERPEGSVSTLKIQRTQQEDSAVYLCASSYPSDTQYFGPGTRLTVL.